This T cell receptor beta chain comes out of a study of cytomegalovirus exposure and HLA in healthy donors. General study results and limits: Cytomegalovirus-associated status was assigned to about 160 TCR beta chains. A later analysis linked more than 15,000 TCR beta sequences to HLA alleles at 0.05 false discovery rate.

In the case of this clone: The antigen is not known.

The PCR employed 60 Vbeta primers together with 13 Jbeta primers. TCRdb keeps only in-frame clones here, not all; method: immunoSEQ multiplex PCR. This table holds 200,000 or so clones, over 80% found once. The sample consisted of PBMCs. This TCR came from a boy aged 2 to 9 in good health and CMV-seronegative.

The CDR3 DNA reads as TGCGCCAGCAGCTCTACCGGGACAGGCTCTGGCACTGAAGCTTTCTTT. Amino acid sequence: CASSSTGTGSGTEAFF. The rearrangement joins TRBV5-1 to TRBJ1-1, with 8 bases aligning to TRBD1. The germline gives CDR1 SGHRS, CDR2 YFSETQ. With 3 bases clipped from V and 4 bases from J, the junction kept 11 bases outside the gene matches. The CDR3 length is 16 residues.